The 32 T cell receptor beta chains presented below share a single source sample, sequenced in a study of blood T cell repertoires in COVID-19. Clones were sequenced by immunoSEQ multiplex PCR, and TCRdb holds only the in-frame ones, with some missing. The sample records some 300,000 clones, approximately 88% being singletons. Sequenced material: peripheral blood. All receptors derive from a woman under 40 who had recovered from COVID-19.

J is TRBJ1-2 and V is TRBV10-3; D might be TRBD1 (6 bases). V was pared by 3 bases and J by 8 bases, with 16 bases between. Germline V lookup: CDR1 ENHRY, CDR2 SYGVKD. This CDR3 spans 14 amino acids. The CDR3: CAISDGGPTSGYTF. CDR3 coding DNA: TGTGCCATCAGTGACGGGGGGCCCACTTCGGGCTACACCTTC.

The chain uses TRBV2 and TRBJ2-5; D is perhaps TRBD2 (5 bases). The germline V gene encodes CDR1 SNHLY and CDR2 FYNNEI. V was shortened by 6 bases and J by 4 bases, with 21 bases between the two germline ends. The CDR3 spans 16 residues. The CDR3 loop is CASSSNPSRGRETQYF. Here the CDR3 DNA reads TGTGCCAGCAGCTCAAATCCGAGCCGAGGGAGAGAGACCCAGTACTTC.

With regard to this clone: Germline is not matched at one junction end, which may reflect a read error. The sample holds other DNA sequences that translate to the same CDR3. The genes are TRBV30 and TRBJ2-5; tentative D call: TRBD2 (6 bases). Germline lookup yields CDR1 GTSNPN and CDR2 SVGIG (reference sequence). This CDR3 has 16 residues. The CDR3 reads CAWQNSPGLPQETQYF. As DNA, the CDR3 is TGTGCCTGGCAAAATTCGCCGGGACTCCCACAAGAGACTCAGTACTTC.

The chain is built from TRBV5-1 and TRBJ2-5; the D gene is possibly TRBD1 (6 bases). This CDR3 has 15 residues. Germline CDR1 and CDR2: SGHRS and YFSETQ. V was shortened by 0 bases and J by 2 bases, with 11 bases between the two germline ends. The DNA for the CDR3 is TGCGCCAGCAGCTTGGCCCGACAGGTACAAGAGACCCAGTACTTC. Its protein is CASSLARQVQETQYF. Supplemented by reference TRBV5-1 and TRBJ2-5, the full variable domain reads KAGVTQTPRYLIKTRGQQVTLSCSPISGHRSVSWYQQTPGQGLQFLFEYFSETQRNKGNFPGRFSGRQFSNSRSEMNVSTLELGDSALYLCASSLARQVQETQYFGPGTRLLVL.

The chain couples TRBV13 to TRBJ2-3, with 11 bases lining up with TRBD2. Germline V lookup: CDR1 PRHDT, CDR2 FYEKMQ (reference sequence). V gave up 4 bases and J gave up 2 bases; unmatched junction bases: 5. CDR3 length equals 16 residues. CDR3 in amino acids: CASSSLAGGHTDTQYF. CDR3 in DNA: TGTGCCAGCAGCTCCTTAGCGGGGGGGCACACAGATACGCAGTATTTT.

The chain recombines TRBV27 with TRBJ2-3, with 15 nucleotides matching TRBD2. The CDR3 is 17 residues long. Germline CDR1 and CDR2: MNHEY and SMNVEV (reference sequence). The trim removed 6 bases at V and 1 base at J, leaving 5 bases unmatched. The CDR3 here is CASRGLAGGQGTDTQYF. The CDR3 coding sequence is TGTGCCAGCAGGGGACTAGCGGGGGGCCAAGGCACAGATACGCAGTATTTT.

CDR3 in amino acids: CASSFQRGTDTQYF. The CDR3 DNA sequence: TGTGCCAGCAGCTTCCAGCGGGGAACAGATACGCAGTATTTT. The rearrangement uses TRBV5-4 and TRBJ2-3; 7 bases align to TRBD2. V shed 2 bases, J shed 3 bases, and the junction held 3 bases outside the gene matches. Germline assignment: CDR1 SGHNT and CDR2 YYREEE (reference sequence). This CDR3 has 14 amino acids.

The CDR3 nucleotides are TGTGCCACCAGCAGAGCTCCGGGGGAGCCTGAAAAACTGTTTTTT. This translates into CATSRAPGEPEKLFF. The rearrangement links TRBV15 to TRBJ1-4; D might be TRBD1 (5 bases). The CDR3 has 15 amino acids. The germline CDR1 and CDR2 sequences are LNHNV and YYDKDF (reference sequence). V dropped 1 base and J dropped 7 bases, with 13 bases sitting between them.

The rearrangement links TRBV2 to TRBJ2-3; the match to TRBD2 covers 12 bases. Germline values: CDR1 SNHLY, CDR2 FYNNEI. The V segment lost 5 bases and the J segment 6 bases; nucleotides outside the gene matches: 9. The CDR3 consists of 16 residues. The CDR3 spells CASSQTSGGPLDTQYF. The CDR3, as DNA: TGTGCCAGCAGTCAGACTAGCGGGGGCCCTTTGGATACGCAGTATTTT.

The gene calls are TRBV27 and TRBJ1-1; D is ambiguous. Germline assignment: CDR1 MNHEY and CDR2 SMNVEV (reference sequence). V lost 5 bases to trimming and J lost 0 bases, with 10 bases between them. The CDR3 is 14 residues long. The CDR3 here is CASSITRLNTEAFF. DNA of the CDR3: TGTGCCAGCAGTATTACAAGATTGAACACTGAAGCTTTCTTT.

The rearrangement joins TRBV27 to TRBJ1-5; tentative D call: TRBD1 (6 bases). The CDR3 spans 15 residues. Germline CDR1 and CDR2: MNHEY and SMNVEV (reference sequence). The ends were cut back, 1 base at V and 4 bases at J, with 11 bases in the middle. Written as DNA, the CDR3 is TGTGCCAGCAGTTTATTGGCAGGGGAGAATCAGCCCCAGCATTTT. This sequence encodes CASSLLAGENQPQHF.

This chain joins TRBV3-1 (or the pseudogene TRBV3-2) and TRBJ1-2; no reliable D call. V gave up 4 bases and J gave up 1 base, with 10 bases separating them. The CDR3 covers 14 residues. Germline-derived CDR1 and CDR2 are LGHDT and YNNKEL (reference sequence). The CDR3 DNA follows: TGTGCCAGCAGCCTCACAAACAGTAACTATGGCTACACCTTC. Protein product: CASSLTNSNYGYTF.

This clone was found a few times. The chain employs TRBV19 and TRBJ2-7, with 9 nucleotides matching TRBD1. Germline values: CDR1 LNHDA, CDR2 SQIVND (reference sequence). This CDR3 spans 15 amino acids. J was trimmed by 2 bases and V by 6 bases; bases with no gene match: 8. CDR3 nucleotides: TGTGCCAGTAGCTACTCCAGGACAGGGGCCTACGAGCAGTACTTC. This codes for CASSYSRTGAYEQYF.

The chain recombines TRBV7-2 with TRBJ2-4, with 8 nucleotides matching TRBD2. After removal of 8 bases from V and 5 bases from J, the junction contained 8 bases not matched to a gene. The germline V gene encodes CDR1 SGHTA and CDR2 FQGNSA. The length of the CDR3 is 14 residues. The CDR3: CASAEIGGENIQYF. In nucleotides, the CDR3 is TGTGCCAGCGCTGAAATCGGGGGGGAAAACATTCAGTACTTC.

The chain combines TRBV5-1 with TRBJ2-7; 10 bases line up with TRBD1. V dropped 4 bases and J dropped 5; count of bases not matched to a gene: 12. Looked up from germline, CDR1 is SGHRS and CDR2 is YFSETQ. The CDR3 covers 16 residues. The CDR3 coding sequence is TGCGCCAGCAGCAGAATGCAGGGACAGGGGTTCCACGAGCAGTACTTC. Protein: CASSRMQGQGFHEQYF.

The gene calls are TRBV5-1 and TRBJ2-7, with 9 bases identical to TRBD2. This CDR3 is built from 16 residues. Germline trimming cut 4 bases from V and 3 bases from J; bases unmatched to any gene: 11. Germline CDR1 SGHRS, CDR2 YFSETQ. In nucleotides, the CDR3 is TGCGCCAGCAGCCTCGCTGGGGCGGGGGGGCTCTACGAGCAGTACTTC. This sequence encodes CASSLAGAGGLYEQYF.

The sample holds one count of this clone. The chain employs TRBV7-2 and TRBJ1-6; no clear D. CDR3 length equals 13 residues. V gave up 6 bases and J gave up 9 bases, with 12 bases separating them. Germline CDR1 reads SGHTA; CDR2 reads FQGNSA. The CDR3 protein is CASRPREGSPLHF. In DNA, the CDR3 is TGTGCCAGCAGGCCGCGGGAGGGTTCACCCCTCCACTTT.

The CDR3 nucleotides are TGCGCCAGCAGCTTGGCCCCGGCGGGTGTTAGCTATGGCTACACCTTC. Translated, it gives CASSLAPAGVSYGYTF. The genes are TRBV5-1 and TRBJ1-2; D call uncertain. Germline values: CDR1 SGHRS, CDR2 YFSETQ. The V gene lost 0 bases and the J gene lost 4 bases, with 16 bases spanning the gap. The CDR3 spans 16 residues.

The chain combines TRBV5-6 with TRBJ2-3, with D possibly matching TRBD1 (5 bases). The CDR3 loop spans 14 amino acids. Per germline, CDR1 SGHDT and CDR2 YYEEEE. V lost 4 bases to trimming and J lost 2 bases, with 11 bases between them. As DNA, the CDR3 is TGTGCCAGCAGCGTTGGACACCTCACAGATACGCAGTATTTT. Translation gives CASSVGHLTDTQYF. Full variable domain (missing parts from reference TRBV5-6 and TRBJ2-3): DAGVTQSPTHLIKTRGQQVTLRCSPKSGHDTVSWYQQALGQGPQFIFQYYEEEERQRGNFPDRFSGHQFPNYSSELNVNALLLGDSALYLCASSVGHLTDTQYFGPGTRLTVL.

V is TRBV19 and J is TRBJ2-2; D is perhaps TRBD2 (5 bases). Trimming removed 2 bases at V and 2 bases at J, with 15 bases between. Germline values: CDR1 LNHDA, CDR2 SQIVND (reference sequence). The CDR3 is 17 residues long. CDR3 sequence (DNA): TGTGCCAGTAGTATACGAGGGCCGCCGCTTAACACCGGGGAGCTGTTTTTT. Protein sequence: CASSIRGPPLNTGELFF.

CDR3 sequence: CASSLVQGNTEAFF. CDR3 DNA: TGCGCCAGCAGCTTGGTACAGGGGAACACTGAAGCTTTCTTT. The chain combines TRBV5-1 with TRBJ1-1; D may be TRBD1 (6 bases). This CDR3 is built from 14 residues. The ends were cut back, 0 bases at V and 1 base at J, with 7 bases in the middle. Germline V gene data show CDR1 as SGHRS and CDR2 as YFSETQ. Looking up the rest from reference TRBV5-1 and TRBJ1-1 gives the full variable domain: KAGVTQTPRYLIKTRGQQVTLSCSPISGHRSVSWYQQTPGQGLQFLFEYFSETQRNKGNFPGRFSGRQFSNSRSEMNVSTLELGDSALYLCASSLVQGNTEAFFGQGTRLTVV.

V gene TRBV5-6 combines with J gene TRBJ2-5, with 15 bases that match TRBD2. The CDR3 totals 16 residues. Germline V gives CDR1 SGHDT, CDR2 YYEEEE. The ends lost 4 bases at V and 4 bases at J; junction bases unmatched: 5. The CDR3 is CASSNGLAGGSETQYF. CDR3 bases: TGTGCCAGCAGCAACGGACTAGCGGGGGGGTCAGAGACCCAGTACTTC.

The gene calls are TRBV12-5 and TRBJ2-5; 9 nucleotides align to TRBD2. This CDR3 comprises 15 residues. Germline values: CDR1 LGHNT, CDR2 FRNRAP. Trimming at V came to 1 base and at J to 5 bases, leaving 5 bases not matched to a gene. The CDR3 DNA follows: TGTGCTAGTGGTTTGGGAGCGGGGGGCCTGGAGACCCAGTACTTC. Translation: CASGLGAGGLETQYF.

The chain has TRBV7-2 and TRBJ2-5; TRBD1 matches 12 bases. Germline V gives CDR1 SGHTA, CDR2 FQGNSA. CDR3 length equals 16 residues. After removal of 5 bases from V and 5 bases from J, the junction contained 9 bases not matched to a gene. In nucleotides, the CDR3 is TGTGCCAGCAGCACGCCGGGACAGGGGGCGCGGGAGACCCAGTACTTC. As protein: CASSTPGQGARETQYF.

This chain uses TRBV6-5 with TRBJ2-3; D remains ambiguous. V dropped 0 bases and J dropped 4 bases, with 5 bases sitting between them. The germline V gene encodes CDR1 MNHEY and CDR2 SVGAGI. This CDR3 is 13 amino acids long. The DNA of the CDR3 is TGTGCCAGCAGTTACTCGGGCCCAGATACGCAGTATTTT. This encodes CASSYSGPDTQYF.

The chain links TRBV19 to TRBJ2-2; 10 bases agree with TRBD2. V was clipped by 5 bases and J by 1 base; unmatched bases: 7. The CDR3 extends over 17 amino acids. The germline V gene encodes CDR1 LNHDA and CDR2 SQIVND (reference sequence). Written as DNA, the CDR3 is TGTGCCAGTAGTTTCAGACCTAGCGGGAGGAACACCGGGGAGCTGTTTTTT. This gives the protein CASSFRPSGRNTGELFF. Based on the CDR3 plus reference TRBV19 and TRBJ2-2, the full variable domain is DGGITQSPKYLFRKEGQNVTLSCEQNLNHDAMYWYRQDPGQGLRLIYYSQIVNDFQKGDIAEGYSVSREKKESFPLTVTSAQKNPTAFYLCASSFRPSGRNTGELFFGEGSRLTVL.

The CDR3 sequence is CASSPPRGNYGYTF. Written as DNA, the CDR3 is TGTGCCAGCAGCCCGCCCAGGGGGAACTATGGCTACACCTTC. The chain employs TRBV5-4 and TRBJ1-2; the match to TRBD1 covers 7 bases. This CDR3 region has 14 residues. CDR1 and CDR2 from the germline V gene are SGHNT and YYREEE (reference sequence). J gave up 2 bases and V 4 bases, and 5 bases lay outside the gene matches.

CDR3 sequence reads: CASSTVSLTDTQYF. The CDR3, as DNA: TGTGCCAGCAGCACAGTCTCCCTTACAGATACGCAGTATTTT. The V call is TRBV3-1 (or the pseudogene TRBV3-2), the J call TRBJ2-3; D not resolved. V was trimmed by 5 bases and J by 3 bases, leaving 12 bases between them. CDR3 length: 14 amino acids. The germline gives CDR1 LGHDT, CDR2 YNNKEL (reference sequence).

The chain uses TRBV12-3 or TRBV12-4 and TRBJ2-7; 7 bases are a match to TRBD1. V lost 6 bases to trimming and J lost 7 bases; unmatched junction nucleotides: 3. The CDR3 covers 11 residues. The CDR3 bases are TGTGCCAGCAGGACAGGGTGGGAGCAGTACTTC. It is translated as CASRTGWEQYF.

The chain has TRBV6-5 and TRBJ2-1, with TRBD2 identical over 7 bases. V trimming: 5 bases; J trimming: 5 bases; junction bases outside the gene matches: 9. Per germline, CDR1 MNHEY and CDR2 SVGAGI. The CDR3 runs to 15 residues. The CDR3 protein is CASSTPSGVHNEQFF. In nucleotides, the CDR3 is TGTGCCAGCAGTACACCAAGCGGGGTCCACAATGAGCAGTTCTTC.

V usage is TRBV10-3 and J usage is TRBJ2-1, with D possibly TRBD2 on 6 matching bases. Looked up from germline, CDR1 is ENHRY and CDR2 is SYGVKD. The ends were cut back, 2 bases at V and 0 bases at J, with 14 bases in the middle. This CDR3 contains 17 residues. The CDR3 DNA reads TGTGCCATCAGTGAGGGGTCCCAGGGACTCTCCTACAATGAGCAGTTCTTC. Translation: CAISEGSQGLSYNEQFF.

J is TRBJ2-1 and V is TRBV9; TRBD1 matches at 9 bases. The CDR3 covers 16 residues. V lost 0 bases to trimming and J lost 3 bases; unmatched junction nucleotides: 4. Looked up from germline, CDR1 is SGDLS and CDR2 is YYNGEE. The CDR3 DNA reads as TGTGCCAGCAGCGTAGGACAGGGGGATTACTACAATGAGCAGTTCTTC. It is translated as CASSVGQGDYYNEQFF.